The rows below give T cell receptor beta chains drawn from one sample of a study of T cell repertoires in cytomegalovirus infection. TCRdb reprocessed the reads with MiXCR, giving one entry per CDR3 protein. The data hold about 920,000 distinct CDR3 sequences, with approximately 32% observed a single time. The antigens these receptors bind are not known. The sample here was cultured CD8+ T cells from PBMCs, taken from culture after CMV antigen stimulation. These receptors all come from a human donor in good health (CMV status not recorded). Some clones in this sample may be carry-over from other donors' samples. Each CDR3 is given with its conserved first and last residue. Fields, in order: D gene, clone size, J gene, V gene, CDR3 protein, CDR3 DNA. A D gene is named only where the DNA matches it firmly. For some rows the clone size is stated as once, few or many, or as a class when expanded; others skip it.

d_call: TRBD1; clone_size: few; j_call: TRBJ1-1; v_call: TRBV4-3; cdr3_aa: CASSQDATTGGHGTEAFF; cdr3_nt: TGCGCCAGCAGCCAAGATGCGACGACAGGGGGACATGGCACTGAAGCTTTCTTT
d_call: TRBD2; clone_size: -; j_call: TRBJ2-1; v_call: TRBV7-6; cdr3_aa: CASRWTSGGSSYNEQFF; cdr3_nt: TGTGCCAGCAGATGGACTAGCGGGGGGAGCTCCTACAATGAGCAGTTCTTC
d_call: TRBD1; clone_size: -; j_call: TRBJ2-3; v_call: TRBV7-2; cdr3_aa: CASSLRDRGTNTQYF; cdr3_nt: TGTGCCAGCAGCTTAAGGGACAGGGGCACAAATACGCAGTATTTT
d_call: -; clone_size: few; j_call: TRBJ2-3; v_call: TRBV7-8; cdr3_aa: CASSQTSPGTDTQYF; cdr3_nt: TGTGCCAGCAGCCAAACTAGCCCTGGCACAGATACGCAGTATTTT
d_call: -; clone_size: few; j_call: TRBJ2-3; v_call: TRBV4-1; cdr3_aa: CASSQGTIDTQYF; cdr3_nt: TGCGCCAGCAGCCAAGGGACTATCGATACGCAGTATTTT
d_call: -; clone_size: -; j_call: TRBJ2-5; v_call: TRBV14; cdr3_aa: CASSQDLFQETQYF; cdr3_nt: TGTGCCAGCAGCCAAGATTTGTTTCAGGAGACCCAGTACTTC
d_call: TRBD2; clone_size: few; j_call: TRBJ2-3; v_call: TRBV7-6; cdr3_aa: CASSFRGGASDTQYF; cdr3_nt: TGTGCCAGCAGCTTTCGCGGGGGGGCTTCAGATACGCAGTATTTT
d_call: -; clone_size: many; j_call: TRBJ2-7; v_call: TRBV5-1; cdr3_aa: CASSFGGMAYEQYF; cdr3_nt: TGCGCCAGCAGCTTTGGGGGGATGGCCTACGAGCAGTACTTC
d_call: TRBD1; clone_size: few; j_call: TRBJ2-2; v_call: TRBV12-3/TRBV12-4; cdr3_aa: CASSFSTPGQGYTGELFF; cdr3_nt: TGTGCCAGCAGTTTTTCAACGCCGGGACAGGGGTACACCGGGGAGCTGTTTTTT
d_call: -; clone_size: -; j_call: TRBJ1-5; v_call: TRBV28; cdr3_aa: CASSSSGRGHQPQHF; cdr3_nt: TGTGCCAGCAGTTCCTCGGGGAGGGGACATCAGCCCCAGCATTTT
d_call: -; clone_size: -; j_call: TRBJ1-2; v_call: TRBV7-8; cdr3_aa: CASSLRGHADPNYGYTF; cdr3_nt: TGTGCCAGCAGCCTCCGGGGCCATGCGGATCCTAACTATGGCTACACCTTC
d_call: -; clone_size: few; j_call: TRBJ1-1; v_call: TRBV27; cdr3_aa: CASSLSVTPRNTEAFF; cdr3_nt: TGTGCCAGCAGTTTATCCGTGACACCCAGGAACACTGAAGCTTTCTTT
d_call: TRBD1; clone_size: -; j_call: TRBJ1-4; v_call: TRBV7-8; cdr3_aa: CASTEFGTGVEKLFF; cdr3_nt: TGTGCCAGCACCGAATTCGGGACAGGGGTTGAAAAACTGTTTTTT
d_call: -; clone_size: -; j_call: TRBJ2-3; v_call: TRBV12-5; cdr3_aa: CASGFTRETLSSTDTQYF; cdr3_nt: TGTGCTAGTGGTTTTACCCGGGAAACCCTGTCTAGCACAGATACGCAGTATTTT
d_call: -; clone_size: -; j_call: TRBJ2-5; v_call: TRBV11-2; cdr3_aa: CASSLAFSYQETQYF; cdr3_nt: TGTGCCAGCAGCTTAGCCTTTTCGTACCAAGAGACCCAGTACTTC
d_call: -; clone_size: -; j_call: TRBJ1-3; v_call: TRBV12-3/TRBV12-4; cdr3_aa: CASSWDIGNTIYF; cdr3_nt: TGTGCCAGCAGTTGGGACATAGGAAACACCATATATTTT
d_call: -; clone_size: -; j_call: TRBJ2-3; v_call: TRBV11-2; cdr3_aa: CASSSFSGGDTQYF; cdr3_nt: TGTGCCAGCAGCTCCTTCTCCGGGGGAGATACGCAGTATTTT
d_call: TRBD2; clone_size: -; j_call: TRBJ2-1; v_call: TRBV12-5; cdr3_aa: CASGLVSGLAGGHNEQFF; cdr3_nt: TGTGCTAGTGGTTTGGTTTCTGGACTAGCGGGGGGCCACAATGAGCAGTTCTTC
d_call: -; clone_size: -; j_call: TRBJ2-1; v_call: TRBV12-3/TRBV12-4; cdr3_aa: CASSLWGTSEQFF; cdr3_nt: TGTGCCAGCAGCCTATGGGGAACCTCAGAGCAGTTCTTC
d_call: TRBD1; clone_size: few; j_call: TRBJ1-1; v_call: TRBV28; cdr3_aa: CASSPLTGGGAEAFF; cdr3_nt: TGTGCCAGCAGTCCATTGACAGGGGGCGGCGCTGAAGCTTTCTTT
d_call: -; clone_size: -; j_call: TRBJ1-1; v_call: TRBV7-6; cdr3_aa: CASNMGPDTEAYF; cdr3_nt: TGTGCCAGCAATATGGGACCTGACACTGAAGCTTACTTT
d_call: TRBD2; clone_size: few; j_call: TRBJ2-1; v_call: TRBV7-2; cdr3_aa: CASSLPTAGGRVYNEQFF; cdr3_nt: TGTGCCAGCAGCTTGCCCACAGCGGGGGGGCGGGTATACAATGAGCAGTTCTTC
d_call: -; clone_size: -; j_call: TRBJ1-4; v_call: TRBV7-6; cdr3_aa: CASSLAGAGASEKLFF; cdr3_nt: TGTGCCAGCAGCTTAGCGGGCGCAGGGGCGAGTGAAAAACTGTTTTTT
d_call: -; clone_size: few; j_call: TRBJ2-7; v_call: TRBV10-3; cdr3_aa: CAIRRDSSFDEQYF; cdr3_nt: TGTGCCATCAGGCGGGACAGTTCTTTCGACGAGCAGTACTTC
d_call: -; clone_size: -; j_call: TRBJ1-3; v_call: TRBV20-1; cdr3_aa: CSARATLPGFSGNTIYF; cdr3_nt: TGCAGTGCTAGAGCCACCCTCCCAGGCTTCTCTGGAAACACCATATATTTT
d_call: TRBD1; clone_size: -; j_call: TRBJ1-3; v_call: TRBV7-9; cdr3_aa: CASSDRDRGNTIYF; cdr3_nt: TGTGCCAGCAGCGACCGGGACAGGGGAAACACCATATATTTT
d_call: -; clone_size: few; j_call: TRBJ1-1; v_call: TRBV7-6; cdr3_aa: CASSIGSLNTEAFF; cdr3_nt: TGTGCCAGCAGCATAGGGTCCCTGAACACTGAAGCTTTCTTT
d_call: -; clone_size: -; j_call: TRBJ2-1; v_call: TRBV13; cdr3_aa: CASSFSRVPNEQFF; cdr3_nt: TGTGCCAGCAGCTTTTCAAGGGTACCTAATGAGCAGTTCTTC
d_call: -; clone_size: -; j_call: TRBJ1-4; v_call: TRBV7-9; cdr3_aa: CASSRTEKLFF; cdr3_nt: TGTGCCAGCAGTCGTACAGAAAAACTGTTTTTT
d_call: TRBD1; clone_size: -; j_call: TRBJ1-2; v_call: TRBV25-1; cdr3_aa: CASSGPDRGTDYGYTF; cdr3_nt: TGTGCCAGCAGTGGGCCGGACAGGGGCACAGACTATGGCTACACCTTC
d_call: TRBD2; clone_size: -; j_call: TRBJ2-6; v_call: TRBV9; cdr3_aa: CASSVNKRGASGANVLTF; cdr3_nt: TGTGCCAGCAGCGTAAATAAGCGGGGGGCCTCTGGGGCCAACGTCCTGACTTTC
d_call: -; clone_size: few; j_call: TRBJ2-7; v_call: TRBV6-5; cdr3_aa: CASRSWDGSYEQYF; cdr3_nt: TGTGCCAGCAGATCCTGGGACGGCTCCTACGAGCAGTACTTC